The subject of this entry is one TCR beta chain. Antigen specificity is unknown. The data originate from a study of cytomegalovirus exposure and HLA in healthy donors. Study-level background: It was reported in a later analysis that the same platform had been used for the 120 validation repertoires as for the 666 first-cohort repertoires.

General study results and limits: The study put some 150 TCR beta chains on its list as cytomegalovirus-associated.

Per germline, CDR1 SGDLS and CDR2 YYNGEE. The CDR3 consists of 14 residues. V dropped 0 bases and J dropped 4; count of bases not matched to a gene: 2. Assay: immunoSEQ multiplex PCR; the TCRdb copy retains only in-frame clones and omits some. The table shows 250,000 to 400,000 clones, with 88% occurring only once. This clonotype originated in a man aged 25 to 40 in good health and CMV-seronegative. The chain is built from TRBV9 and TRBJ1-2, with 8 nucleotides matching TRBD1. Sequences were obtained from PBMCs. The CDR3 coding sequence is TGTGCCAGCAGCGTAGGAGGACAGGGCTATGGCTACACCTTC. Protein sequence: CASSVGGQGYGYTF.